This TCR beta chain was sequenced during a study of blood T cells in healthy people across ages (dated by TCRdb to about 2015). Broadly, across the study: In model experiments, roughly one uniquely barcoded TCR beta cDNA molecule per two T cells was captured by template switching. To track age-related changes in TCR beta repertoire diversity, the study relied on deep sequencing normalized with unique cDNA molecular identifiers. The donors were split into four age groups: young (average 16 years), middle-aged (over 35), aged (approximately 59) and long-lived (more than 80). Using the same blood draw, the study looked at two additional independent replicas of 1 million unique cDNA reads for two donors, one aged 18 to 30 and the other aged 80 or older. The investigation overall reported the following: Estimates of total diversity based on one million sequenced T cells were considered lower bounds and underestimates. The percentage of naive T cells measured by flow cytometry correlated strongly with observed TCR beta diversity. Observed TCR beta diversity per million T cells fell roughly linearly with age, and a significant reduction was already apparent by age approximately 41. Compared with the aged group, more naive CD4+ T cells, fewer expanded clones and increased TCR diversity were shown by the long-lived group, suggesting age selection. The CMV infection status of donors was not known, potentially confounding age-related changes in expanded clonotypes. Conclusive comparison of naive and antigen-experienced compartments was prevented by the profiling of bulk unsorted PBMCs.

Comments on this clonotype: What this receptor recognizes is not known. Per-base quality was not reported, and no clone a single base away is much larger than it.

The library was generated by 5' RACE. The sequencer listed for this sample is Illumina HiSeq 2500. A second about 7 to 12 cycle PCR used a sample-barcoded 5' primer and a J-beta primer mix. Each TCR beta cDNA molecule received a unique molecular identifier from a template-switch 5' adaptor carrying 12 random nucleotides. At least 3 million CDR3-containing paired-end reads were obtained from each sample. First-strand cDNA was synthesized from all RNA with the Mint cDNA synthesis kit, primed by a TRBC-specific oligonucleotide. After uracil-DNA glycosylase treatment, a first 18-cycle PCR used universal primers M1SS and BC2_uni_R on all cDNA. Regarding the original processing steps: Each sample was normalized by randomly selecting 1 million high-quality reads, each carrying a distinct molecular identifier. Reads with shared molecular identifiers were discarded instead of being binned into consensus sequences. MiTCR, set to a Q25 quality threshold and the strictest error-elimination algorithm, was used for CDR3 identification, clonotype clustering and error correction. A nonparametric unseen species model with Euler transformation was used to estimate lower-bound total TCR beta diversity. The public reads were run again by TCRdb, first through fastp at Q25 and then through MiXCR, and only productive beta chains were kept. When rows share a CDR3 protein, they turn into one entry using the most common DNA and genes. These V and J calls derive from TCRdb rather than the authors' analysis. The sample table shows roughly 550,000 distinct CDR3 sequences, and 24% are seen once. The leading ten clones occupy 7.5% to 9% of the sample.

Systemically healthy Caucasian individuals from Russia, roughly 40 in total and aged 6 to 90 years, were included as donors. Around 9.7 milliliters of peripheral blood were collected from each donor into EDTA-treated Vacutainer tubes. PBMCs were isolated by Ficoll-Paque density-gradient centrifugation, with at least 6 million obtained per sample. Trizol reagent was used to extract total RNA from PBMCs, with at least 5 micrograms per sample. For every donor, flow cytometry on a PBMC aliquot measured the percentage of naive CD45RAhigh/CD27high T cells. Taken from cysteine to phenylalanine, the CDR3 has 15 residues. CDR3 DNA is the only sequence kept; it has 45 bases, read in frame from the first base. Unmatched junction bases come to 6, with V trimmed by 7 bases and J by 2 bases. CDR1 and CDR2 were assigned from the germline V gene as SNHLY and FYNNEI. Separately, the same data were catalogued under a study of T cells of mothers and their children. The second study also describes: Donors were nine systemically healthy Caucasian individuals: three mothers and their six children. cDNA synthesis used all of the extracted RNA, with approximately 1.6 ug of RNA in each 15 ul reaction. In the second PCR, the M1S primer added sample barcodes and 2-4 random nucleotides. More than 8.5 million TCR beta CDR3 reads were obtained from each mother, and 2.5 million to 3 million reads were obtained from each child. TCR recombination output is similarly shaped by thymic selection in related and unrelated pairs, with a minor effect exerted by inherited differences. Normalized repertoire overlap in related mother-child pairs was always slightly higher than in unrelated mother-child pairs, but the difference was never significant. No persistent microchimeric T cell clones were found, with a detection sensitivity of approximately 100 clones per million clonotypes. To look for features that set related mother-child pairs apart from unrelated individuals, the researchers ran deep NGS to compare the TCR beta repertoires of mothers and children. Mothers averaged 40 +/- 4 years of age and children averaged about 10 +/- 4 years. After adapter ligation was performed with NEBNext reagents, the libraries were sequenced on an Illumina HiSeq 2000 with 100+100 nt paired-end reads. To prevent cross-contamination, the mother and child libraries were prepared a month apart and were sequenced in separate runs. For each donor, somewhere between about 500,000 and 2,300,000 distinct TCR beta clonotypes were identified. Naive TCR beta clonotypes were estimated from low-frequency clonotypes matched to each donor's FACS-determined naive share, without sorting.

In this chain, TRBV2 is recombined with TRBJ2-3, with 10 middle bases fitting TRBD2. Sample: blood. The clonotype comes from a boy younger than 18 in good health. In nucleotides, the sequence is TGTGCCAGCACAGCGGGAGGGTTTGACACAGATACGCAGTATTTT. It is translated as CASTAGGFDTDTQYF.